The next 30 T cell receptor beta chains were all read from a single sample in a study of shared clonotypes between healthy human individuals. Clones were read by immunoSEQ multiplex PCR, and TCRdb kept only the in-frame ones, dropping some. The sample comprises around 1.4 million clones, less than 99% of which are singletons, and 0.36% rests with the top ten. The sequencing sample was made of naive CD4+ T cells sorted from blood. The sample's subset: CD45RA+ positively selected. These receptors all stem from a man aged 25-40 years in good health.

This clone was detected only once. The J gene is TRBJ2-5, the V gene TRBV14, with D maybe TRBD1 (7 bases). Trimming pared 4 bases from V and 2 bases from J, leaving 17 bases between. The germline V gene encodes CDR1 SGHDN and CDR2 FVKESK. This CDR3 spans 16 amino acids. Here the CDR3 reads CASSPQTGRLQETQYF. CDR3 nucleotide sequence: TGTGCCAGCAGCCCTCAGACAGGGAGGTTGCAAGAGACCCAGTACTTC. Combining the CDR3 with reference TRBV14 and TRBJ2-5 gives the whole variable domain EAGVTQFPSHSVIEKGQTVTLRCDPISGHDNLYWYRRVMGKEIKFLLHFVKESKQDESGMPNNRFLAERTGGTYSTLKVQPAELEDSGVYFCASSPQTGRLQETQYFGPGTRLLVL.

This chain links TRBV9 with TRBJ2-7, with a possible D match to TRBD2 (6 bases). The CDR3 is made up of 15 amino acids. Germline lookup yields CDR1 SGDLS and CDR2 YYNGEE. The V and J ends lost 3 bases and 0 bases respectively, with 13 bases between them. The CDR3 spells CASSEGTSRSYEQYF. The CDR3 nucleotides are TGTGCCAGCAGCGAAGGGACTTCGCGCTCCTACGAGCAGTACTTC.

This chain connects TRBV5-1 to TRBJ2-3, with D possibly being TRBD2 (6 bases). Germline V lookup: CDR1 SGHRS, CDR2 YFSETQ. With 0 bases removed from V and 5 bases from J, the gap between germline ends came to 10 bases. The CDR3 is 14 residues long. Here the CDR3 reads CASSLAGEGDTQYF. The DNA for the CDR3 is TGCGCCAGCAGCTTGGCGGGAGAAGGAGATACGCAGTATTTT.

This chain uses TRBV7-2 with TRBJ2-3; no clear D gene. CDR3 length equals 12 residues. Germline V CDR1 and CDR2: SGHTA, FQGNSA. V shed 2 bases and J shed 9 bases, with 9 bases lying between them. CDR3 protein: CASSLLFPTQYF. The CDR3 nucleotides are TGTGCCAGCAGCTTACTCTTCCCGACGCAGTATTTT. The whole variable domain, remainder taken from reference TRBV7-2 and TRBJ2-3, is GAGVSQSPSNKVTEKGKDVELRCDPISGHTALYWYRQSLGQGLEFLIYFQGNSAPDKSGLPSDRFSAERTGGSVSTLTIQRTQQEDSAVYLCASSLLFPTQYFGPGTRLTVL.

V gene TRBV9 combines with J gene TRBJ2-1; tentatively, D is TRBD1 (5 bases). V lost 2 bases, J lost 0 bases, and 15 bases lay in between. Germline values: CDR1 SGDLS, CDR2 YYNGEE. The CDR3 is made up of 17 amino acids. CDR3 in amino acids: CASSVAQGQISYNEQFF. CDR3 bases: TGTGCCAGCAGCGTCGCCCAGGGCCAAATCTCCTACAATGAGCAGTTCTTC.

This chain connects TRBV29-1 to TRBJ1-1; D is possibly TRBD1 (5 bases). Per the germline V gene, CDR1 is SQVTM and CDR2 is ANQGSEA. The length of the CDR3 is 13 residues. With 2 bases removed from V and 0 bases from J, the gap between germline ends came to 7 bases. DNA of the CDR3: TGCAGCGTTGAAAGGGGCGTGAACACTGAAGCTTTCTTT. Encoded protein: CSVERGVNTEAFF.

This clone came up once. The genes are TRBV7-9 and TRBJ1-2, with D possibly matching TRBD1 (5 bases). The V and J ends lost 3 bases and 4 bases respectively, with 18 bases between them. CDR3 length: 16 residues. Germline CDR1 reads SEHNR; CDR2 reads FQNEAQ (reference sequence). The DNA of the CDR3 is TGTGCCAGCAGCTTGGGGTTTAAAGGGACGCCCTATGGCTACACCTTC. Translating gives CASSLGFKGTPYGYTF.

The chain is built from TRBV29-1 and TRBJ2-5; D is unresolved. V was shortened by 4 bases and J by 0 bases, with 6 bases between the two germline ends. This CDR3 contains 12 residues. The germline CDR1 and CDR2 sequences are SQVTM and ANQGSEA. CDR3 in DNA: TGCAGCGTTGTTGCCCACCAAGAGACCCAGTACTTC. Translating it yields CSVVAHQETQYF.

The CDR3 reads CASSLTGQGTHEQYF. The DNA for the CDR3 is TGTGCCAGCAGCTTGACGGGACAGGGGACCCACGAGCAGTACTTC. The chain couples TRBV5-5 to TRBJ2-7; 10 nucleotides match TRBD1. The V and J ends lost 1 base and 5 bases, in that order; junction bases with no gene match: 6. There are 15 residues in the CDR3. CDR1 and CDR2 from the germline V gene are SGHKS and YYEKEE (reference sequence). Using reference TRBV5-5 and TRBJ2-7 for the parts outside the CDR3, the full variable domain is DAGVTQSPTHLIKTRGQQVTLRCSPISGHKSVSWYQQVLGQGPQFIFQYYEKEERGRGNFPDRFSARQFPNYSSELNVNALLLGDSALYLCASSLTGQGTHEQYFGPGTRLTVT.

V and J are TRBV10-1 and TRBJ2-1, with D perhaps matching TRBD2 (6 bases). Trimming shortened V by 4 bases and J by 4 bases, and 17 bases separated the two germline ends. CDR1 and CDR2 (germline): WNHNN, SYGVQD (reference sequence). The length of the CDR3 is 16 residues. DNA of the CDR3: TGCGCCAGCAGTGGAGGTGTTAGCGGAGTATACAATGAGCAGTTCTTC. It codes for CASSGGVSGVYNEQFF.

CDR3 sequence: CASTASGETQYF. The CDR3 region has the DNA TGTGCCAGCACGGCATCGGGAGAGACCCAGTACTTC. V usage is TRBV28 and J usage is TRBJ2-5; D gene unclear. Germline V CDR1 and CDR2: MDHEN, SYDVKM. This CDR3 region has 12 residues. The ends were cut back, 7 bases at V and 4 bases at J, with 10 bases in the middle.

The chain is built from TRBV28 and TRBJ2-7; tentative D call: TRBD1 (6 bases). V lost 6 bases and J 3 bases, leaving 21 bases between the germline ends. CDR1 is MDHEN and CDR2 is SYDVKM in the germline V gene. CDR3 length equals 16 residues. The CDR3 loop reads CASSSLRDTRLYEQYF. The CDR3 DNA sequence: TGTGCCAGCAGCTCTCTCCGGGACACCCGGCTCTACGAGCAGTACTTC.

The chain couples TRBV2 to TRBJ1-4; perhaps TRBD1 as D (5 bases). Trimming stripped 8 bases from V and 3 bases from J, with 10 bases between. The germline V gene encodes CDR1 SNHLY and CDR2 FYNNEI. The CDR3 length is 13 residues. CDR3 amino acids: CASLGDPNEKLFF. The CDR3 DNA reads TGTGCCAGCCTGGGGGACCCTAATGAAAAACTGTTTTTT.

V and J are TRBV18 and TRBJ2-1; TRBD1 is a possible D gene (6 bases). Germline V gene data show CDR1 as KGHSH and CDR2 as LQKENI. This CDR3 has 15 residues. The V gene lost 4 bases and the J gene lost 0 bases, with 10 bases spanning the gap. The CDR3 is CASSRTVISYNEQFF. The CDR3 nucleotides read TGTGCCAGCTCACGGACAGTTATCTCCTACAATGAGCAGTTCTTC.

V usage is TRBV11-2 and J usage is TRBJ2-1, with a possible D match to TRBD2 (6 bases). Germline CDR1 reads SGHAT; CDR2 reads FQNNGV. The CDR3 has 12 residues. V lost 1 base and J lost 12, with 10 bases in between. Written as DNA, the CDR3 is TGTGCCAGCAGCTTAGGCGGGGAGACGCAGTTCTTC. Translated: CASSLGGETQFF.

This sequence joins TRBV9 and TRBJ2-2, with a possible D match to TRBD2 (6 bases). This CDR3 is 15 amino acids long. The V gene lost 0 bases and the J gene lost 7 bases, with 13 bases spanning the gap. Germline V gives CDR1 SGDLS, CDR2 YYNGEE. The CDR3 DNA sequence: TGTGCCAGCAGCGTAGGCCCCGTGGGGGGCGGGGAGCTGTTTTTT. This gives the protein CASSVGPVGGGELFF.

A remark on this clone: Other DNA sequences in the same sample also yield this CDR3. The chain links TRBV5-1 to TRBJ1-1; no definite D call. The ends were cut back, 4 bases at V and 1 base at J, with 8 bases in the middle. Germline CDR1 and CDR2: SGHRS and YFSETQ. The CDR3 is made up of 13 amino acids. Here the CDR3 DNA reads TGCGCCAGCAGCCTCGGACCGAACACTGAAGCTTTCTTT. Protein: CASSLGPNTEAFF. Supplemented by reference TRBV5-1 and TRBJ1-1, the full variable domain reads KAGVTQTPRYLIKTRGQQVTLSCSPISGHRSVSWYQQTPGQGLQFLFEYFSETQRNKGNFPGRFSGRQFSNSRSEMNVSTLELGDSALYLCASSLGPNTEAFFGQGTRLTVV.

V is TRBV11-3 and J is TRBJ2-3, with 7 bases matching TRBD1. Per germline, CDR1 SGHNT and CDR2 YENEEA. The CDR3 has 15 amino acids. Trimming cost V 2 bases and J 0 bases; bases outside gene matches: 2. CDR3 region: CASSLRQGSTDTQYF. The CDR3 nucleotides read TGTGCCAGCAGCTTAAGACAGGGAAGCACAGATACGCAGTATTTT. The whole variable domain, remainder taken from reference TRBV11-3 and TRBJ2-3, is EAGVVQSPRYKIIEKKQPVAFWCNPISGHNTLYWYLQNLGQGPELLIRYENEEAVDDSQLPKDRFSAERLKGVDSTLKIQPAELGDSAVYLCASSLRQGSTDTQYFGPGTRLTVL.

The genes are TRBV5-1 and TRBJ2-3, with D tentatively TRBD2 (6 bases). The CDR3 runs to 17 residues. Trimming shortened V by 0 bases and J by 2 bases, and 16 bases separated the two germline ends. Germline-derived CDR1 and CDR2 are SGHRS and YFSETQ. CDR3 amino acids: CASSLAGGNGFTDTQYF. CDR3 DNA: TGCGCCAGCAGCTTGGCCGGCGGGAACGGGTTCACAGATACGCAGTATTTT.

The V gene is TRBV19, the J gene TRBJ1-5, with 12 positions matching TRBD1. Germline V lookup: CDR1 LNHDA, CDR2 SQIVND (reference sequence). The CDR3 is 16 amino acids. J gave up 1 base and V 4 bases, and 2 bases lay outside the gene matches. CDR3 in amino acids: CASSTGTGGSNQPQHF. The CDR3 DNA reads as TGTGCCAGTAGTACCGGGACAGGGGGCAGCAATCAGCCCCAGCATTTT.

Of note for this clone: This CDR3 is also generated by other DNA sequences in the sample. The rearrangement uses TRBV18 and TRBJ2-7; possible D gene TRBD2, 7 bases. CDR1 KGHSH and CDR2 LQKENI come from the germline V gene. The length of the CDR3 is 14 residues. The ends were cut back, 2 bases at V and 4 bases at J, with 12 bases in the middle. CDR3 in amino acids: CASSPGGGRYEQYF. The CDR3 DNA sequence: TGTGCCAGCTCACCAGGGGGCGGGAGATACGAGCAGTACTTC.

This clone was counted a single time. The chain couples TRBV25-1 to TRBJ2-1; D is undetermined. Germline V gene lookup returns CDR1 MGHDK and CDR2 SYGVNS. The V gene lost 0 bases and the J gene lost 8 bases, with 11 bases spanning the gap. The CDR3 is 14 amino acids. In nucleotides, the CDR3 is TGTGCCAGCAGTGAATATGCCGGAAGGGATGAGCAGTTCTTC. As protein: CASSEYAGRDEQFF.

The J gene is TRBJ2-7, the V gene TRBV29-1; possibly TRBD2 for D (5 bases). The germline gives CDR1 SQVTM, CDR2 ANQGSEA. V gave up 5 bases and J gave up 3 bases, with 17 bases separating them. There are 14 residues in the CDR3. CDR3 region: CSVTRPPRDYEQYF. CDR3 nucleotides: TGCAGCGTTACTAGACCCCCCCGGGACTACGAGCAGTACTTC.

The gene calls are TRBV14 and TRBJ2-7; the D is unclear. The CDR3 runs 13 residues. V was cut by 0 bases and J by 12 bases, with 15 bases left in between. The V gene's germline CDR1 is SGHDN and CDR2 FVKESK. CDR3 region: CASSQENLAKLYF. CDR3 in DNA: TGTGCCAGCAGCCAAGAGAACTTGGCGAAGCTGTACTTC.

The genes are TRBV6-5 and TRBJ1-5, with no clear D. Looked up from germline, CDR1 is MNHEY and CDR2 is SVGAGI. This CDR3 spans 14 amino acids. V was clipped by 2 bases and J by 3 bases, with 8 bases between them. CDR3 region: CASSYAGFNQPQHF. CDR3 sequence (DNA): TGTGCCAGCAGTTACGCTGGGTTCAATCAGCCCCAGCATTTT.

On this clone: In the same sample, other DNA sequences code for this CDR3. The chain has TRBV7-9 and TRBJ1-1; D might be TRBD1 (6 bases). The ends were cut back, 4 bases at V and 5 bases at J, with 11 bases in the middle. CDR1 and CDR2 (germline): SEHNR, FQNEAQ (reference sequence). The CDR3 spans 13 residues. The CDR3 DNA reads as TGTGCCAGCAGCTCACAGGGCCGTACTGAAGCTTTCTTT. It yields the protein CASSSQGRTEAFF.

This clone was seen once. Other DNA sequences in the sample encode the same CDR3. The chain joins TRBV7-2 to TRBJ2-5, with D possibly matching TRBD1 (5 bases). Germline assignment: CDR1 SGHTA and CDR2 FQGNSA. The ends were cut back, 0 bases at V and 4 bases at J, with 6 bases in the middle. This CDR3 contains 13 residues. For the CDR3, the DNA is TGTGCCAGCAGCTTAGCCAGGGTAGAGACCCAGTACTTC. The encoded protein is CASSLARVETQYF.

The chain carries TRBV19 and TRBJ1-5; tentative D call: TRBD1 (5 bases). Germline lookup yields CDR1 LNHDA and CDR2 SQIVND (reference sequence). Trimming pared 5 bases from V and 4 bases from J, leaving 18 bases between. The CDR3 has 16 residues. Here the CDR3 reads CASSPTPGGINQPQHF. In nucleotides, the CDR3 is TGTGCCAGTAGTCCAACTCCCGGGGGAATTAATCAGCCCCAGCATTTT. The full variable domain, completed using reference TRBV19 and TRBJ1-5, is DGGITQSPKYLFRKEGQNVTLSCEQNLNHDAMYWYRQDPGQGLRLIYYSQIVNDFQKGDIAEGYSVSREKKESFPLTVTSAQKNPTAFYLCASSPTPGGINQPQHFGDGTRLSIL.

CDR3 coding DNA: TGTGCCAGCAGCTTAGGATTAGGGCTGGGCAATCAGCCCCAGCATTTT. It encodes CASSLGLGLGNQPQHF. This chain uses TRBV7-9 with TRBJ1-5; D remains ambiguous. The V and J ends lost 1 base and 2 bases respectively, with 12 bases between them. This CDR3 is built from 16 residues. The germline CDR1 and CDR2 sequences are SEHNR and FQNEAQ (reference sequence).

V usage is TRBV7-2 and J usage is TRBJ2-1; D is possibly TRBD2 (6 bases). CDR3 length: 15 amino acids. In germline, CDR1 is SGHTA, CDR2 FQGNSA. V gave up 4 bases and J gave up 4 bases, with 14 bases separating them. CDR3 loop: CASSSGTFIYNEQFF. CDR3 DNA sequence: TGTGCCAGCAGCTCCGGGACTTTCATTTACAATGAGCAGTTCTTC.